The 3 T cell receptor beta chains in this list originate from one sample, sequenced in a study of cytomegalovirus exposure and HLA in healthy donors. The PCR employed 60 Vbeta primers together with 13 Jbeta primers. TCRdb's copy holds only in-frame clones and misses some; the assay was immunoSEQ multiplex PCR. The table lists 150,000 to 160,000 clones, 60% to 85% of them singletons. The sequenced sample consisted of PBMCs. Source of these receptors: a woman aged 40 to 49 in good health and CMV-seronegative.

The chain joins TRBV4-1 to TRBJ1-5; 10 bases fit TRBD1. Unmatched junction bases numbered 6, after V lost 4 bases and J lost 3 bases. Germline V CDR1 and CDR2: MGHRA, YSYEKL. This CDR3 has 16 residues. The CDR3 sequence: CASSPGQGPVNQPQHF. Written as DNA, the CDR3 is TGCGCCAGCAGCCCGGGACAGGGGCCGGTCAATCAGCCCCAGCATTTT.

The sample holds one count of this clone. This chain's CDR3 is CASRRQGSTDTQYF. Written as DNA, the CDR3 is TGTGCCAGCAGGAGACAGGGGTCCACAGATACGCAGTATTTT. The gene calls are TRBV28 and TRBJ2-3, with 8 bases lining up with TRBD1. This CDR3 has 14 residues. V lost 6 bases, J lost 2 bases, and 4 bases stayed unmatched. Germline values: CDR1 MDHEN, CDR2 SYDVKM.

V and J are TRBV6-5 and TRBJ1-5; no firm D call. V was shortened by 0 bases and J by 1 base, with 7 bases between the two germline ends. CDR1 MNHEY and CDR2 SVGAGI come from the germline V gene. The length of the CDR3 is 15 residues. This chain's CDR3 is CASSYSPRSNQPQHF. In DNA, the CDR3 is TGTGCCAGCAGTTACTCGCCGCGGAGCAATCAGCCCCAGCATTTT.